This T cell receptor (beta chain) comes out of a study of CD8 T cells in ankylosing spondylitis. Quantitative 5'-RACE with molecular barcodes generated TCR beta libraries. Using its own MiXCR run on the 5' RACE reads, TCRdb lists one record per CDR3 protein. This table holds fewer than 550,000 distinct CDR3 sequences, roughly 5.3% found once. This clonotype was counted ten times or more. Its antigen is unknown. Broader study findings: Earlier authors reported some of these motif variants in reactive arthritis synovial fluid and blood. A TCR beta motif of 8 or 9 highly homologous variants appeared characteristic of ankylosing spondylitis blood. As reported, disease-linked clones showed significant enrichment in matched ankylosing spondylitis synovial fluid.

The germline gives CDR1 ENHRY, CDR2 SYGVKD. The CDR3 contains 17 residues. V gave up 2 bases and J gave up 5 bases, with 18 bases separating them. The sequencing input was blood, either unsorted or a sorted T cell fraction (not recorded which). The sequence was obtained from a male donor with ankylosing spondylitis. This chain joins TRBV10-3 and TRBJ2-2; D may be TRBD1 or TRBD2 (6 bases each). CDR3 DNA sequence: TGTGCCATCAGTGAGCGGGGGCTGGCCGAGGGGACCGGGGAGCTGTTTTTT. Its protein is CAISERGLAEGTGELFF.